This TCR beta chain comes out of a study of control samples from healthy donors and cancer patients. The repertoire was sequenced with immunoSEQ multiplex PCR; TCRdb's copy has only in-frame clones and lacks some. The sample lists about 410,000 clones, roughly 90% seen once, with around 6.4% in the top ten. In germline, CDR1 is MNHNY, CDR2 SVGAGI (reference sequence). The CDR3 consists of 15 residues. V lost 2 bases, J lost 2 bases, and 3 bases stayed unmatched. The chain combines TRBV6-6 with TRBJ2-3; 8 bases align to TRBD2. The TCR was taken from a man aged 40-49 years with head and neck cancer. Sequencing was carried out using PBMCs. The CDR3: CASSYRRGDTDTQYF. The CDR3, as DNA: TGTGCCAGCAGTTACCGGCGGGGGGACACAGATACGCAGTATTTT.